This entry concerns a single T cell receptor beta chain. Generated by immunoSEQ multiplex PCR, the TCRdb table keeps only in-frame clones and is missing some. The sample carries some 17,000 clones, 92% recorded once. The sample originates from a study of OX40 agonist ivuxolimab in advanced cancers. In the study overall: Participants averaged approximately 61 years of age (range roughly 23 to 80) and were about 85% male.

Autoimmune disease history or systemic immunosuppression barred patients. This specimen was CD4+ or CD8+ T cells sorted from blood, taken in a trial of the OX40 agonist ivuxolimab. This TCR was sampled from an adult with an advanced solid tumor such as melanoma, head and neck, liver or kidney cancer.

CDR3 sequence (DNA): TGTGCCAGCAGCTTAAACAGGGTCGGCTCACCCCTCCACTTT. Translation: CASSLNRVGSPLHF. The chain uses TRBV7-6 and TRBJ1-6; D may be TRBD1 (6 bases). Germline CDR1 SGHVS, CDR2 FNYEAQ. CDR3 length: 14 residues. With 2 bases removed from V and 10 bases from J, the gap between germline ends came to 12 bases.